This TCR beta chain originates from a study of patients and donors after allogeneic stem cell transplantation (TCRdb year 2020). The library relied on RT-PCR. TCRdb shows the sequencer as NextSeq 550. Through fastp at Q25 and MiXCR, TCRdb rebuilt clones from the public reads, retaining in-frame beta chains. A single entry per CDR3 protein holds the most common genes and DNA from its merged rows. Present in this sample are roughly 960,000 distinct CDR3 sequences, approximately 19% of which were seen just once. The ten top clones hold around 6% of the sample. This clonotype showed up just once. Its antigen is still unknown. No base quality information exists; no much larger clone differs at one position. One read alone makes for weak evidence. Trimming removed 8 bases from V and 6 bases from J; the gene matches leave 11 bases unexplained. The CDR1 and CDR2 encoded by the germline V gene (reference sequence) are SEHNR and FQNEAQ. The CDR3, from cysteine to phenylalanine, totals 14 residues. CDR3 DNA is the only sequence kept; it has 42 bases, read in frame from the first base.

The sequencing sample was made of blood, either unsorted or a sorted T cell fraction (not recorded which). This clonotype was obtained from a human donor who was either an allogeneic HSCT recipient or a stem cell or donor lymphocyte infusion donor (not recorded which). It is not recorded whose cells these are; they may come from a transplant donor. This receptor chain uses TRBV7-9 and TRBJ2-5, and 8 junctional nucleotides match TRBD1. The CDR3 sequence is CASSTGDQLKTQYF. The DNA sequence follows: TGTGCCAGCTCGACAGGGGACCAGCTGAAGACCCAGTACTTC.